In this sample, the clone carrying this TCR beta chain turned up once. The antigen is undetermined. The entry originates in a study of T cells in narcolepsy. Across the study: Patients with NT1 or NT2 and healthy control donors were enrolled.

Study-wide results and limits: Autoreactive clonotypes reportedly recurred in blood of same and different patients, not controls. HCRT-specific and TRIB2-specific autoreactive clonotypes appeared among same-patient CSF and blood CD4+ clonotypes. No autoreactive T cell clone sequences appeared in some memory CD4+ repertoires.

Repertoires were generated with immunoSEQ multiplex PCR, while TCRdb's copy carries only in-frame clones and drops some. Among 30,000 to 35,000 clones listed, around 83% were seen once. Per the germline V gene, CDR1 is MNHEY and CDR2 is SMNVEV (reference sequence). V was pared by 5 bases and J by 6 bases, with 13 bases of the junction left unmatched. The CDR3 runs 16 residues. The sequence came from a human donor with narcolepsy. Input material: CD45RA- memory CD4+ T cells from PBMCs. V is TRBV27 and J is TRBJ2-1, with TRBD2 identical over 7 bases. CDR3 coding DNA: TGTGCCAGCAGTCCCCAAGGGAGGGCCGGGCGCAATGAGCAGTTCTTC. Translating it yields CASSPQGRAGRNEQFF.